Included here is one T cell receptor (beta chain) sequence, with context. These data originate in a study of blood T cell repertoires in COVID-19. In the study overall: Samples taken during acute and convalescent COVID-19 were collected in the United States, Italy and Spain. T cells, B-cell-depleted T cells, or PBMCs supplied cDNA or gDNA.

The V gene lost 2 bases and the J gene lost 7 bases, with 18 bases spanning the gap. The germline CDR1 and CDR2 sequences are SNHLY and FYNNEI. The CDR3 runs to 16 residues. Donors in Cohort 3 who had recovered were those with two negative PCRs, healthcare professional clearance, or resolution of their symptoms. Assay used: immunoSEQ multiplex PCR; TCRdb lists only in-frame clones, some missing. This sample carries roughly 450,000 clones, less than 95% of them seen once, and the ten largest clones take about 0.63%. The sequence was obtained from a man aged 18 to 29 who had recovered from COVID-19. The chain employs TRBV2 and TRBJ1-5, with D unresolved. Sequenced: PBMCs or T cells enriched from blood (not recorded which). The CDR3 reads CASSEKRRDRSQPQHF. CDR3 nucleotides: TGTGCCAGCAGTGAAAAGCGGAGGGATCGGTCGCAGCCCCAGCATTTT.